This TCR beta chain was obtained from a study of blood T cell repertoires in COVID-19. The table came from immunoSEQ multiplex PCR; TCRdb's copy has only in-frame clones and leaves some out. The table includes 120,000 to 150,000 clones, 70% to 80% detected once. The CDR3 contains 14 residues. Per the germline V gene, CDR1 is SNHLY and CDR2 is FYNNEI. The junction had 9 bases not matched to a gene; V was cut back by 5 bases and J by 6 bases. The source of this sequence is a middle-aged man with acute or convalescent COVID-19. The sequenced sample consisted of peripheral blood. The rearrangement links TRBV2 to TRBJ2-5; 7 bases agree with TRBD1. CDR3 in amino acids: CASSPGQPFKTQYF. CDR3 nucleotide sequence: TGTGCCAGCAGTCCGGGACAGCCTTTTAAGACCCAGTACTTC. Based on the CDR3 plus reference TRBV2 and TRBJ2-5, the full variable domain is EPEVTQTPSHQVTQMGQEVILRCVPISNHLYFYWYRQILGQKVEFLVSFYNNEISEKSEIFDDQFSVERPDGSNFTLKIRSTKLEDSAMYFCASSPGQPFKTQYFGPGTRLLVL.